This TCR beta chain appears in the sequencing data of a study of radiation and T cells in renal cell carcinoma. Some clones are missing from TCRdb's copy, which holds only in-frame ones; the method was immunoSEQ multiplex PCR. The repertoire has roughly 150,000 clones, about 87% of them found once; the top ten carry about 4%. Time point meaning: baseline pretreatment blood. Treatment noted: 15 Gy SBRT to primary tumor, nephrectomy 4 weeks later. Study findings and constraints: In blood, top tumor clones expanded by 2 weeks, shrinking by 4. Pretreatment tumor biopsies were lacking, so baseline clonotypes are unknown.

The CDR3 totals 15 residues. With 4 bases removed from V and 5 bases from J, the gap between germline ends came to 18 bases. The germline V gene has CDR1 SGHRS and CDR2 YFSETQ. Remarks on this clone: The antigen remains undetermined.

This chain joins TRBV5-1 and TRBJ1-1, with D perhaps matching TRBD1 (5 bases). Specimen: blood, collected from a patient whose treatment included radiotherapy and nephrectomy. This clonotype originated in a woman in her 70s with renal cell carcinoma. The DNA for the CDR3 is TGCGCCAGCAGCCCGGGACTTCTCCAGTGGACTGAAGCTTTCTTT. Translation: CASSPGLLQWTEAFF.